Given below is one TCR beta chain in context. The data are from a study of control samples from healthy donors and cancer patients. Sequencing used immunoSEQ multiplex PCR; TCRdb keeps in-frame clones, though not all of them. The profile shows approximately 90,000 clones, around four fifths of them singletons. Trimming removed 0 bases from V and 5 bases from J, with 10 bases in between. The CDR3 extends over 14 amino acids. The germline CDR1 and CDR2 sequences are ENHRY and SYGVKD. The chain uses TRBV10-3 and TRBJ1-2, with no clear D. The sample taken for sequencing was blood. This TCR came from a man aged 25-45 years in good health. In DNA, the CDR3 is TGTGCCATCAGTGAGTCGAAAGGACTTTATGGCTACACCTTC. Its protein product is CAISESKGLYGYTF.